Listed here is a single T cell receptor (beta chain). Its antigen is unidentified. This sample is part of a study of cytomegalovirus exposure and HLA in healthy donors. Points from the study as a whole: Among the sequence variants, a highly shared cluster was likely an artifact of sequencing.

13 Jbeta primers and 60 Vbeta primers were used for the PCR. The assay was immunoSEQ multiplex PCR, and TCRdb's table has in-frame clones only and misses some. The sample has 150,000 to 180,000 clones, over 65% seen once. The CDR3 spans 16 residues. Trimming cost V 8 bases and J 0 bases; bases outside gene matches: 5. Germline V gene data show CDR1 as WSHSY and CDR2 as SAAADI. This sequence originates from a woman in her thirties or forties in good health and CMV-seronegative. The sample consisted of PBMCs. J is TRBJ2-6 and V is TRBV10-2; 9 bases map to TRBD1. This CDR3 reads CASGGTGSSGANVLTF. The CDR3 DNA is TGCGCCAGCGGCGGGACAGGGAGCTCTGGGGCCAACGTCCTGACTTTC.